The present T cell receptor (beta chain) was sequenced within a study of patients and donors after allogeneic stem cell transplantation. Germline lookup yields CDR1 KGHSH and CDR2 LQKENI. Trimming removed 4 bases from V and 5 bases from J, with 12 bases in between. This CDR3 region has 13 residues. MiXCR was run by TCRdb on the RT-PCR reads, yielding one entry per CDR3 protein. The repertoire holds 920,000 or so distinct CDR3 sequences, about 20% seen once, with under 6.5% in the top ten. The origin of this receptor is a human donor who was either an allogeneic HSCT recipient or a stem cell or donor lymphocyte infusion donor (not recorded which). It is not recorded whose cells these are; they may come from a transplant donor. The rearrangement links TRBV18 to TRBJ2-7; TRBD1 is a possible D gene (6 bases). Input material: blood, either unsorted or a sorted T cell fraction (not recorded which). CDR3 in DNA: TGTGCCAGCTCACTTACAGGGCCCGACGAGCAGTACTTC. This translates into CASSLTGPDEQYF.